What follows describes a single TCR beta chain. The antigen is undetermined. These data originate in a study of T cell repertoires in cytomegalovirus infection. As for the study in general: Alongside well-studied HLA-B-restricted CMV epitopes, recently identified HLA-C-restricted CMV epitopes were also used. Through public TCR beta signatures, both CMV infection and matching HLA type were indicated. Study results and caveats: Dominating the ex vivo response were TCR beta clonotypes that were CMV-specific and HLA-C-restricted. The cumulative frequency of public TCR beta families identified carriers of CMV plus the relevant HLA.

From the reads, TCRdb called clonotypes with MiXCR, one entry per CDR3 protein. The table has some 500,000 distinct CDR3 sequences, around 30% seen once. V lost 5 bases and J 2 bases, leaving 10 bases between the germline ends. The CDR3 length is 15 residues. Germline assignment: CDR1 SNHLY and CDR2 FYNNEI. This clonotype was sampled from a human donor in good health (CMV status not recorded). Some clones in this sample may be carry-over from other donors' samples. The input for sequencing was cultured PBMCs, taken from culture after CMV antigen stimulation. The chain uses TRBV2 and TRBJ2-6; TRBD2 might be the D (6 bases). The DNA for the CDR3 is TGTGCCAGCAGTACCAGGGAGGCTGGGGCCAACGTCCTGACTTTC. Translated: CASSTREAGANVLTF. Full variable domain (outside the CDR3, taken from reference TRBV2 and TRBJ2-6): EPEVTQTPSHQVTQMGQEVILRCVPISNHLYFYWYRQILGQKVEFLVSFYNNEISEKSEIFDDQFSVERPDGSNFTLKIRSTKLEDSAMYFCASSTREAGANVLTFGAGSRLTVL.